What follows are 17 T cell receptor beta chains derived from one specimen sequenced in a study of blood T cell repertoires in COVID-19. Using immunoSEQ multiplex PCR, the repertoire was profiled, and TCRdb retains in-frame clones only, with some absent. This sample has 45,000 to 65,000 clones, with roughly 79% found just once. Sequencing was performed on peripheral blood. All receptors come from a woman aged 60-70 years with acute or convalescent COVID-19.

The CDR3: CSALDRAAYEQYF. For the CDR3, the DNA is TGCAGCGCCCTAGACAGGGCCGCCTACGAGCAGTACTTC. This rearrangement joins TRBV29-1 to TRBJ2-7; 7 bases line up with TRBD1. The CDR3 is 13 residues long. V shed 7 bases and J 2 bases; nucleotides not matched to a gene: 8. The V gene's germline CDR1 is SQVTM and CDR2 ANQGSEA.

The rearrangement joins TRBV5-6 to TRBJ1-1; 7 nucleotides align to TRBD1. The V and J ends lost 2 bases and 5 bases, in that order; junction bases with no gene match: 9. Germline V gene data show CDR1 as SGHDT and CDR2 as YYEEEE. There are 15 residues in the CDR3. This CDR3 reads CASSFFKGARTEAFF. CDR3 nucleotide sequence: TGTGCCAGCAGCTTTTTTAAGGGGGCGCGAACTGAAGCTTTCTTT. Complete variable domain (other parts from reference TRBV5-6 and TRBJ1-1): DAGVTQSPTHLIKTRGQQVTLRCSPKSGHDTVSWYQQALGQGPQFIFQYYEEEERQRGNFPDRFSGHQFPNYSSELNVNALLLGDSALYLCASSFFKGARTEAFFGQGTRLTVV.

The V call is TRBV9, the J call TRBJ2-3, with 7 positions matching TRBD2. Losses at the gene ends were 4 bases for V and 3 bases for J; bases not matched to a gene: 11. CDR3 length: 16 residues. CDR1 and CDR2 (germline): SGDLS, YYNGEE. The CDR3 coding sequence is TGTGCCAGCAGCACGAAGACTAGCACTCTGACAGATACGCAGTATTTT. It specifies CASSTKTSTLTDTQYF.

The chain uses TRBV7-9 and TRBJ2-1; 9 bases align to TRBD2. Germline trimming cut 3 bases from V and 7 bases from J; bases unmatched to any gene: 10. The CDR3 has 16 residues. Germline V gives CDR1 SEHNR, CDR2 FQNEAQ (reference sequence). CDR3 nucleotides: TGTGCCAGCAGCTTGACTTTTGGACTAGCGAGGAATGAGCAGTTCTTC. This gives the protein CASSLTFGLARNEQFF.

V gene TRBV13 combines with J gene TRBJ1-3; 9 bases are a match to TRBD1. The CDR3 is 15 residues long. Per germline, CDR1 PRHDT and CDR2 FYEKMQ (reference sequence). The V gene end was trimmed by 4 bases and the J gene end by 4 bases; junction bases not matched to a gene: 5. The CDR3 is CASSWTGTGGNTIYF. The CDR3 DNA sequence: TGTGCCAGCAGCTGGACCGGGACAGGGGGAAACACCATATATTTT.

The chain employs TRBV18 and TRBJ2-7, with a weak D call TRBD1 (6 bases). In germline, CDR1 is KGHSH, CDR2 LQKENI. V gave up 3 bases and J gave up 2 bases, with 17 bases separating them. The CDR3 consists of 16 residues. For the CDR3, the DNA is TGTGCCAGCTCACCCAGTACCGGGACATTGCCCTACGAGCAGTACTTC. Its translation is CASSPSTGTLPYEQYF.

The V and J genes are TRBV28 and TRBJ1-2, with 10 bases fitting TRBD1. The germline V gene encodes CDR1 MDHEN and CDR2 SYDVKM. The V gene end was trimmed by 5 bases and the J gene end by 12 bases; junction bases not matched to a gene: 6. This CDR3 comprises 12 residues. The CDR3 DNA follows: TGTGCCAGCAGTGCCTCCGGGACAGGGGACACCTTC. As protein: CASSASGTGDTF.

V is TRBV5-1 and J is TRBJ1-1, with no clear D. This CDR3 is built from 14 residues. Trimming shortened V by 4 bases and J by 6 bases, and 16 bases separated the two germline ends. Germline values: CDR1 SGHRS, CDR2 YFSETQ. The CDR3 sequence: CASSPEGGRPEAFF. The DNA for the CDR3 is TGCGCCAGCAGCCCCGAGGGCGGGAGGCCTGAAGCTTTCTTT.

The rearrangement uses TRBV7-3 and TRBJ2-2, with D perhaps matching TRBD2 (5 bases). The CDR3 extends over 15 amino acids. Trimming took off 5 bases at V and 6 bases at J, with 16 bases between the two ends. CDR1 and CDR2 (germline): SGHTA, FQGTGA. The CDR3 spells CASSPGLGFAGELFF. The CDR3 DNA follows: TGTGCCAGCAGCCCCGGACTGGGGTTTGCCGGGGAGCTGTTTTTT.

V gene TRBV24-1 combines with J gene TRBJ1-5; possible D gene TRBD1, 6 bases. This CDR3 is built from 16 residues. Trimming cost V 3 bases and J 1 base, with 12 bases left between them. The germline V gene encodes CDR1 KGHDR and CDR2 SFDVKD. CDR3 protein: CATSDHAGTSNQPQHF. CDR3 DNA: TGTGCCACCAGTGATCATGCCGGGACAAGCAATCAGCCCCAGCATTTT.

The chain couples TRBV2 to TRBJ1-1; possibly TRBD1 for D (5 bases). This CDR3 is 12 amino acids long. Germline V gives CDR1 SNHLY, CDR2 FYNNEI. The V and J ends lost 9 bases and 1 base respectively, with 9 bases between them. CDR3 DNA sequence: TGTGCCAGAGGACAAGCGAACACTGAAGCTTTCTTT. Protein product: CARGQANTEAFF.

The rearrangement uses TRBV11-2 and TRBJ2-5; D is ambiguous. The CDR3 has 11 amino acids. Germline V CDR1 and CDR2: SGHAT, FQNNGV. V lost 5 bases and J lost 2, with 3 bases in between. CDR3 in amino acids: CASSVQETQYF. The CDR3, as DNA: TGTGCCAGCAGCGTACAAGAGACCCAGTACTTC.

This chain links TRBV19 with TRBJ2-3; 11 nucleotides align to TRBD1. CDR3 length: 15 residues. J lost 3 bases, V lost 7 bases, and 6 bases had no gene match. Germline V gives CDR1 LNHDA, CDR2 SQIVND (reference sequence). CDR3 nucleotides: TGTGCCAGTAACCCCGGACAGGGGGCAACAGATACGCAGTATTTT. It encodes CASNPGQGATDTQYF.

V is TRBV9 and J is TRBJ2-7, with D possibly matching TRBD1 (6 bases). The V end lost 0 bases, the J end lost 7 bases, and 14 bases lay between the germline ends. Germline values: CDR1 SGDLS, CDR2 YYNGEE. The CDR3 is made up of 14 amino acids. The DNA for the CDR3 is TGTGCCAGCAGCGTAGAACAGGCGAGGGGGGAGCAGTACTTC. Translating gives CASSVEQARGEQYF.

This rearrangement joins TRBV5-1 to TRBJ2-4, with TRBD1 as a possible D gene (6 bases). V lost 4 bases, J lost 0 bases, and 11 bases lay in between. CDR1 and CDR2 (germline): SGHRS, YFSETQ. CDR3 length: 15 amino acids. The CDR3: CASSPGQLAKNIQYF. For the CDR3, the DNA is TGCGCCAGCAGCCCCGGACAGCTAGCCAAAAACATTCAGTACTTC.

This clone was detected once. The chain joins TRBV7-2 to TRBJ1-2, with D possibly matching TRBD1 (6 bases). CDR1 is SGHTA and CDR2 is FQGNSA in the germline V gene. Trimming removed 5 bases from V and 5 bases from J, with 18 bases in between. There are 15 residues in the CDR3. The CDR3 loop is CASSPPGGIGYGYTF. The CDR3, as DNA: TGTGCCAGCAGCCCTCCGGGGGGCATAGGTTATGGCTACACCTTC.

V usage is TRBV7-2 and J usage is TRBJ2-4; D possibly corresponds to TRBD2 (5 bases). V lost 8 bases and J lost 5, with 13 bases in between. CDR1 is SGHTA, CDR2 FQGNSA, per germline. The CDR3 sequence is 13 residues long. CDR3 sequence: CASVSRAENIQYF. Written as DNA, the CDR3 is TGTGCCAGCGTCTCGCGGGCGGAAAACATTCAGTACTTC. Variable domain in full (rest from reference TRBV7-2 and TRBJ2-4): GAGVSQSPSNKVTEKGKDVELRCDPISGHTALYWYRQSLGQGLEFLIYFQGNSAPDKSGLPSDRFSAERTGGSVSTLTIQRTQQEDSAVYLCASVSRAENIQYFGAGTRLSVL.